Listed below are T cell receptor beta chains from one sample, sequenced in a study of regulatory T cells in long-lasting Graves disease. TCRdb reprocessed the multiplex PCR reads via MiXCR and lists one record per CDR3 protein. This sample has under 500,000 distinct CDR3 sequences, with about a fifth found just once. The input for sequencing was peripheral blood mononuclear cells (PBMCs), taken when the disease was refractory, from a patient treated with antithyroid drugs. These receptors all come from a female donor with Graves disease. Both conserved end residues are trimmed from each CDR3. Not all rows give a size; the values are once, few, many and, for expanded clones, a class.

j_call	clone_size	v_call	cdr3_aa
TRBJ1-5	many	TRBV6-1	ASRERISNQPQH
TRBJ2-7	.	TRBV14	ASSQVSLAGPYEQY
TRBJ2-2	many	TRBV30	AWSVLKGAGELF
TRBJ2-7	many	TRBV14	ASSQELQAYEQY
TRBJ2-4	many	TRBV7-2	ASSPYPSKNIQY
TRBJ1-2	many	TRBV28	ASSPGGLENYGYT
TRBJ2-1	.	TRBV20-1	SARVGLAHYNEQF
TRBJ2-7	many	TRBV30	AWSGVGAGIEY
TRBJ2-3	.	TRBV12-3/TRBV12-4	ASSMGLAGGVDTQY
TRBJ1-1	.	TRBV29-1	SVEETGTLNTEAF
TRBJ2-7	.	TRBV27	ASRLAGGPHEQY
TRBJ1-5	.	TRBV18	ASSPKPIGSISNQPQH
TRBJ2-1	.	TRBV2	ASRALFRNEQF
TRBJ2-2	.	TRBV6-2/TRBV6-3	ASGGANTGELF
TRBJ2-2	.	TRBV5-1	VSSRSTGELF
TRBJ2-2	many	TRBV3-1	ASSQGTTNTGELF
TRBJ1-6	few	TRBV4-1	ASSTGTSYNSPLH
TRBJ2-7	many	TRBV11-2	ASSLEASGVYEQY
TRBJ1-6	.	TRBV7-9	ATVDRDNSPLH
TRBJ2-2	many	TRBV12-3/TRBV12-4	ASTYRGAGELF
TRBJ1-1	.	TRBV6-2/TRBV6-3	ASRLRDRGLNTEAF
TRBJ2-2	.	TRBV20-1	SARVAGELF
TRBJ2-2	many	TRBV12-3/TRBV12-4	ASSLVTGTPVWTGELF
TRBJ2-7	many	TRBV28	ASSFGPSYEQY
TRBJ2-1	.	TRBV7-9	ASSSFLTSGTINEQF